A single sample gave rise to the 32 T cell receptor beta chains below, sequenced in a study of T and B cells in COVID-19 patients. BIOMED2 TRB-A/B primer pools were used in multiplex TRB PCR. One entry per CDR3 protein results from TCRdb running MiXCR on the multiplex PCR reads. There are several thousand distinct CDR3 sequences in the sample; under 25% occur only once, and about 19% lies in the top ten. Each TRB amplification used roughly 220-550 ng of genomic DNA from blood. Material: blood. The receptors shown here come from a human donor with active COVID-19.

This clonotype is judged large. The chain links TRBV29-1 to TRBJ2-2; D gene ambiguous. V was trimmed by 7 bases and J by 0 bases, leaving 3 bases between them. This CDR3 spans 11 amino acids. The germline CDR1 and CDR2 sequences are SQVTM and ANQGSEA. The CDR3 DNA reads TGCAGCGGCCCGAACACCGGGGAGCTGTTTTTT. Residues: CSGPNTGELFF.

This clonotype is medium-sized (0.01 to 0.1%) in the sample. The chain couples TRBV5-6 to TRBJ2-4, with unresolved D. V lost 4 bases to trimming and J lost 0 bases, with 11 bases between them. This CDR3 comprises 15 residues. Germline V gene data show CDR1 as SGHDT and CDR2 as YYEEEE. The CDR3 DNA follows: TGTGCCAGCAGCCGTCCTGGGATAGCCAAAAACATTCAGTACTTC. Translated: CASSRPGIAKNIQYF. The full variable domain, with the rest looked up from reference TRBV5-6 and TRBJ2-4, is DAGVTQSPTHLIKTRGQQVTLRCSPKSGHDTVSWYQQALGQGPQFIFQYYEEEERQRGNFPDRFSGHQFPNYSSELNVNALLLGDSALYLCASSRPGIAKNIQYFGAGTRLSVL.

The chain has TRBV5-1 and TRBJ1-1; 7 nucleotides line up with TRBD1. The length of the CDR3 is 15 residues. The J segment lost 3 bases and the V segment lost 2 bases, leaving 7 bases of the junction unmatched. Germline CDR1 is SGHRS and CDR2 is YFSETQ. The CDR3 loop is CASSFQTGLDTEAFF. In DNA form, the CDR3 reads TGCGCCAGCAGCTTCCAGACAGGGCTAGACACTGAAGCTTTCTTT.

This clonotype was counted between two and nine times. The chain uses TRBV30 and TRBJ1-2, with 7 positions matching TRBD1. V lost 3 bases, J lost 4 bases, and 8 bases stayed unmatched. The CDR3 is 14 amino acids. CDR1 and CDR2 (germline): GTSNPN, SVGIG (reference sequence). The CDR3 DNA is TGTGCCTGGAGCCCCTGGGGACAGACCTATGGCTACACCTTC. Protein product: CAWSPWGQTYGYTF.

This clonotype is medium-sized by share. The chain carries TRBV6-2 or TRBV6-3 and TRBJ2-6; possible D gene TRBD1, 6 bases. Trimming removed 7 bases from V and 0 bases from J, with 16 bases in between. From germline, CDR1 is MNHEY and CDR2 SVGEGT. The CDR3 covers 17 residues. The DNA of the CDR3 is TGTGCCAGCAAACCCTGGACAGCGAACTCTGGGGCCAACGTCCTGACTTTC. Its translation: CASKPWTANSGANVLTF.

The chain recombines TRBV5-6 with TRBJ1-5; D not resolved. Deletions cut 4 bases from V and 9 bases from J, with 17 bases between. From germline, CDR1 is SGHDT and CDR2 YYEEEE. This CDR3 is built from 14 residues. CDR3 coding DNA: TGTGCCAGCAGCAAGGAGGGAGCCCTCCGGCCCCAGCATTTT. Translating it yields CASSKEGALRPQHF.

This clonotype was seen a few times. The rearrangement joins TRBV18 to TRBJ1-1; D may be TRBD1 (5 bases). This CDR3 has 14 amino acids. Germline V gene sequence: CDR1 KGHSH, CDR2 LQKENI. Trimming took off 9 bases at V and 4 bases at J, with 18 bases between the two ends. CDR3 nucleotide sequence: TGTGCCAGTTCCGGGCCTTCCCAGGGCACTGAAGCTTTCTTT. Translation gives CASSGPSQGTEAFF.

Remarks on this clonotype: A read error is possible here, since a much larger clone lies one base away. The CDR3, as DNA: TGTGCCTGGAGTTTAAAAAGGAACACTGAAGCTTTCTTT. It translates to CAWSLKRNTEAFF. The chain uses TRBV30 and TRBJ1-1; D not resolved. This CDR3 contains 13 residues. CDR1 is GTSNPN and CDR2 is SVGIG in the germline V gene (reference sequence). V lost 2 bases and J 1 base, leaving 8 bases between the germline ends.

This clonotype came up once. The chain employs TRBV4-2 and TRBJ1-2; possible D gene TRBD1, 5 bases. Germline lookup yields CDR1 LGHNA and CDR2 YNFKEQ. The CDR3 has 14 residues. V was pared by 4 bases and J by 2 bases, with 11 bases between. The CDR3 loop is CASSPGTLNYGYTF. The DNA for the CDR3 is TGTGCCAGCAGCCCTGGGACTCTAAACTATGGCTACACCTTC.

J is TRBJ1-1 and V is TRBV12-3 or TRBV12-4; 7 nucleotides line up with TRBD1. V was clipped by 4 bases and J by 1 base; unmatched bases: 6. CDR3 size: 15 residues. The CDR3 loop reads CASSSRGQTNTEAFF. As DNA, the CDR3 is TGTGCCAGCAGTTCCCGGGGACAGACGAACACTGAAGCTTTCTTT.

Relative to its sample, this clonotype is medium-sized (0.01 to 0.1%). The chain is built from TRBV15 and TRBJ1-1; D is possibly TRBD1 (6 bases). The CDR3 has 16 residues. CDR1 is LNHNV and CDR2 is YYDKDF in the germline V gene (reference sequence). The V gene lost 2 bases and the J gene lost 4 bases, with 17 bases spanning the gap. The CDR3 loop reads CATSRSDRGRVTEAFF. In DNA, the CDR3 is TGTGCCACCAGCAGATCGGATCGGGGGCGCGTCACTGAAGCTTTCTTT. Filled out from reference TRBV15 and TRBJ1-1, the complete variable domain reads DAMVIQNPRYQVTQFGKPVTLSCSQTLNHNVMYWYQQKSSQAPKLLFHYYDKDFNNEADTPDNFQSRRPNTSFCFLDIRSPGLGDTAMYLCATSRSDRGRVTEAFFGQGTRLTVV.

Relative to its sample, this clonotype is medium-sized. Written as DNA, the CDR3 is TGTGCCAGTAGTAGGGACAGGGAGACCCAGTACTTC. Protein product: CASSRDRETQYF. V usage is TRBV19 and J usage is TRBJ2-5, with TRBD1 matching over 8 bases. CDR1 and CDR2 from the germline V gene are LNHDA and SQIVND (reference sequence). J lost 5 bases, V lost 4 bases, and 0 bases had no gene match. CDR3 size: 12 residues.

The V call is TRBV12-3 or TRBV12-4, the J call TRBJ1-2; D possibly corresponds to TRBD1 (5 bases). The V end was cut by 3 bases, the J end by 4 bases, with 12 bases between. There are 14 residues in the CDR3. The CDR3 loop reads CASSFRDQGYGYTF. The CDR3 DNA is TGTGCCAGCAGTTTCCGAGATCAGGGCTATGGCTACACCTTC.

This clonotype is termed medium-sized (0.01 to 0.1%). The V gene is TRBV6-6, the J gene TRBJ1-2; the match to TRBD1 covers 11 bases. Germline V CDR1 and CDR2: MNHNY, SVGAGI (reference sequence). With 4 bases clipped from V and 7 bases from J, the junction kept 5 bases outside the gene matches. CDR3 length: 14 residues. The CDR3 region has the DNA TGTGCCAGCAGTTTAGGGACAGGGGGGGGTGGCTACACCTTC. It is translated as CASSLGTGGGGYTF.

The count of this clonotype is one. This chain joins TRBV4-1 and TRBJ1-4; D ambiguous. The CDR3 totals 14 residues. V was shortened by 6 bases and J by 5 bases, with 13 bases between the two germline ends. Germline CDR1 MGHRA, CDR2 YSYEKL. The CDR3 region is CASSPASRNEKLFF. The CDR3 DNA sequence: TGCGCCAGCAGTCCAGCGAGCCGGAATGAAAAACTGTTTTTT.

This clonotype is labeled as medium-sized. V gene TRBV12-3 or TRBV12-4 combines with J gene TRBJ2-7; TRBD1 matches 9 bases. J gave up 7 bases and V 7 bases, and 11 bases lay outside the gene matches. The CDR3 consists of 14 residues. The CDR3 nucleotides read TGTGCCAGCACCCCCGGGGGACAGGGCCGGGAGCAGTACTTC. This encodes CASTPGGQGREQYF.

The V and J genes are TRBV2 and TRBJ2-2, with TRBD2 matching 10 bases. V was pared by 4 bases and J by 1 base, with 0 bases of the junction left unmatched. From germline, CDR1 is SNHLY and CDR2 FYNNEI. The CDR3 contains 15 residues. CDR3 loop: CASSGLAGNTGELFF. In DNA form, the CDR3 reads TGTGCCAGCAGTGGACTAGCGGGGAACACCGGGGAGCTGTTTTTT.

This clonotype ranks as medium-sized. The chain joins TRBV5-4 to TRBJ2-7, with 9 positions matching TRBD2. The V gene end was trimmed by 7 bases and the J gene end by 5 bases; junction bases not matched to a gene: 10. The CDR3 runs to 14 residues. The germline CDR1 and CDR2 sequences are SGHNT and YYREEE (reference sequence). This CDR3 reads CASSLAGNPDEQYF. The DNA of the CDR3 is TGTGCCAGCTCTCTAGCGGGAAATCCCGACGAGCAGTACTTC.

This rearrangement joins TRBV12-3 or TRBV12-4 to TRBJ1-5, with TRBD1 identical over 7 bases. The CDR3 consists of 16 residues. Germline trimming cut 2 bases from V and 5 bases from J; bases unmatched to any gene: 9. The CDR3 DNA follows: TGTGCCAGCAGTTTATACGGGACAGACGTTGATCAGCCCCAGCATTTT. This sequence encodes CASSLYGTDVDQPQHF.

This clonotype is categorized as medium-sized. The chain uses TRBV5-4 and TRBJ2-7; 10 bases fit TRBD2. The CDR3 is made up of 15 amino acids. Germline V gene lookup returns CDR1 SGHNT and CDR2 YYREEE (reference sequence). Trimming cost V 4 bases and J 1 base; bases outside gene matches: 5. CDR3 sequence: CASSEIAGGSYEQYF. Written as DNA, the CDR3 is TGTGCCAGCAGCGAAATAGCGGGGGGTTCCTACGAGCAGTACTTC.

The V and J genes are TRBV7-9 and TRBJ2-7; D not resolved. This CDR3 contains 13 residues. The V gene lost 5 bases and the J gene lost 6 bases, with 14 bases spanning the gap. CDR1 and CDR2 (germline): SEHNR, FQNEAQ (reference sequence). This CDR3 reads CASSVGAVGEQYF. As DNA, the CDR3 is TGTGCCAGCAGCGTAGGAGCCGTGGGCGAGCAGTACTTC.

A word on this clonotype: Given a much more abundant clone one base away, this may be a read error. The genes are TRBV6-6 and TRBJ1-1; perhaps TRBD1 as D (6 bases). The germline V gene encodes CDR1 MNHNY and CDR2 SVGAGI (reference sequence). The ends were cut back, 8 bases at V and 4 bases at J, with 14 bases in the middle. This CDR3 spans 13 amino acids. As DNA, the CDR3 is TGTGCCAGCTTTCCTAGGGGGGGCACTGAAGCTTTCTTT. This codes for CASFPRGGTEAFF.

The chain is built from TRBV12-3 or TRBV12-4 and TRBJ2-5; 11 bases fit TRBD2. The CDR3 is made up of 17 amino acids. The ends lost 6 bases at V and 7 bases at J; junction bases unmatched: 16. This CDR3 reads CASSTNRIAGGRGTQYF. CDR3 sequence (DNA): TGTGCCAGCAGCACTAACCGTATAGCGGGGGGGCGGGGGACCCAGTACTTC.

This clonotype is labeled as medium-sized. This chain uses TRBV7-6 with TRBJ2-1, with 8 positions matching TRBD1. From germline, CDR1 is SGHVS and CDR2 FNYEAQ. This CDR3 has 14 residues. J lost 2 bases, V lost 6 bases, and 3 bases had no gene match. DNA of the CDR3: TGTGCCAGCAGTCCAGGGGGCCCCTACAATGAGCAGTTCTTC. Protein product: CASSPGGPYNEQFF.

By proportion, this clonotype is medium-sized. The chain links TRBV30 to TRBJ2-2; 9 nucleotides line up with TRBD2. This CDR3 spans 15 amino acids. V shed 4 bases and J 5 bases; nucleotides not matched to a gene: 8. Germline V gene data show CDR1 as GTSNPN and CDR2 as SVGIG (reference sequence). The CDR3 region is CAWKQAGGYTGELFF. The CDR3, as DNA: TGTGCCTGGAAACAAGCGGGAGGTTATACCGGGGAGCTGTTTTTT. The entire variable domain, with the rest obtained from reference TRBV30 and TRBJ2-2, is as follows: SQTIHQWPATLVQPVGSPLSLECTVEGTSNPNLYWYRQAAGRGLQLLFYSVGIGQISSEVPQNLSASRPQDRQFILSSKKLLLSDSGFYLCAWKQAGGYTGELFFGEGSRLTVL.

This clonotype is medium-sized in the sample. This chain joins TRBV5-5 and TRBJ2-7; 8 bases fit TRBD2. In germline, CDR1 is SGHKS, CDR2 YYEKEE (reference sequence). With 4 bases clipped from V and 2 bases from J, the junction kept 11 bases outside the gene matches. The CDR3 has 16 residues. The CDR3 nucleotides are TGTGCCAGCAGCCGCCCTCCGGGCGGGAGGACCTACGAGCAGTACTTC. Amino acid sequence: CASSRPPGGRTYEQYF.

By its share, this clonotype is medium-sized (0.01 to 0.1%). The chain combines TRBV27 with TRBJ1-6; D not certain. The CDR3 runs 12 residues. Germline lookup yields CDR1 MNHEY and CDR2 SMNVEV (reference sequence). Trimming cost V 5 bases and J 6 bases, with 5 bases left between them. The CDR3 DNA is TGTGCCAGCAGTCGGCCTAATTCACCCCTCCACTTT. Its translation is CASSRPNSPLHF.

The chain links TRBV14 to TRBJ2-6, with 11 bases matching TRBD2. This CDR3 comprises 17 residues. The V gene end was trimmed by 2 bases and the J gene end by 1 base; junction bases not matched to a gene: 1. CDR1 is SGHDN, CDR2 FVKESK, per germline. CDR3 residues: CASSQLAGGSGANVLTF. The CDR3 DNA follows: TGTGCCAGCAGCCAACTAGCGGGAGGTTCTGGGGCCAACGTCCTGACTTTC.

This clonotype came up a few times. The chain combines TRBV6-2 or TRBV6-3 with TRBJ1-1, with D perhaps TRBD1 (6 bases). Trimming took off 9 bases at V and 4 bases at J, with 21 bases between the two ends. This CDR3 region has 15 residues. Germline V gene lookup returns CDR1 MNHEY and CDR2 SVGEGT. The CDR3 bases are TGTGCCAGTGAGGAACACAGGGCTCTCAGCACTGAAGCTTTCTTT. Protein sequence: CASEEHRALSTEAFF.

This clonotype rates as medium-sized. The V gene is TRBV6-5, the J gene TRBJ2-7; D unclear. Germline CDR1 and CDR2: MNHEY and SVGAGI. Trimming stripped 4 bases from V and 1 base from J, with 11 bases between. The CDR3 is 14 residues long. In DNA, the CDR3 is TGTGCCAGCAGTTCTGGTTTGGGGTCCTACGAGCAGTACTTC. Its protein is CASSSGLGSYEQYF.

This CDR3 reads CASSSSGQGLSYGYTF. DNA of the CDR3: TGTGCCAGCAGCTCAAGCGGACAGGGGTTAAGCTATGGCTACACCTTC. J is TRBJ1-2 and V is TRBV7-9; 9 bases fit TRBD1. The CDR3 has 16 residues. The germline V gene encodes CDR1 SEHNR and CDR2 FQNEAQ (reference sequence). V dropped 4 bases and J dropped 4; count of bases not matched to a gene: 10. Filled out from reference TRBV7-9 and TRBJ1-2, the complete variable domain reads DTGVSQNPRHKITKRGQNVTFRCDPISEHNRLYWYRQTLGQGPEFLTYFQNEAQLEKSRLLSDRFSAERPKGSFSTLEIQRTEQGDSAMYLCASSSSGQGLSYGYTFGSGTRLTVV.

In DNA, the CDR3 is TGCAGTGCGCTGGGACAGGAACCTGAAAAACTGTTTTTT. Translation gives CSALGQEPEKLFF. The rearrangement joins TRBV20-1 to TRBJ1-4, with 8 bases identical to TRBD1. Unmatched junction bases numbered 7, after V lost 6 bases and J lost 7 bases. This CDR3 comprises 13 residues. The germline V gene encodes CDR1 DFQATT and CDR2 SNEGSKA (reference sequence).